The 7 T cell receptor beta chains presented below share a single source sample, sequenced in a study of Ad26.COV2.S vaccination and SARS-CoV-2 variants. The repertoire was sequenced with immunoSEQ multiplex PCR; TCRdb's copy has only in-frame clones and lacks some. The data contain roughly 380,000 clones, about 91% of them singletons. The sample consisted of peripheral blood, taken after recovery from COVID-19. The source of these receptors is a human donor who had recovered from COVID-19.

The CDR3 DNA reads TGCGCCAGCAGCTTTGACAGGGAGGGTAAACTGTTTTTT. Residues: CASSFDREGKLFF. This chain links TRBV5-1 with TRBJ1-4; TRBD1 matches at 7 bases. CDR3 length equals 13 residues. Germline values: CDR1 SGHRS, CDR2 YFSETQ. Unmatched junction bases numbered 6, after V lost 2 bases and J lost 11 bases. The full variable domain, its missing parts supplied by reference TRBV5-1 and TRBJ1-4, is KAGVTQTPRYLIKTRGQQVTLSCSPISGHRSVSWYQQTPGQGLQFLFEYFSETQRNKGNFPGRFSGRQFSNSRSEMNVSTLELGDSALYLCASSFDREGKLFFGSGTQLSVL.

This chain connects TRBV23-1 to TRBJ1-4; perhaps TRBD1 as D (5 bases). TRBV23-1 counts as an open reading frame of uncertain function. Trimming removed 5 bases at V and 0 bases at J, with 19 bases between. This CDR3 region has 18 residues. The DNA for the CDR3 is TGCGCCAGCAGTTTAACCGGACACGGCGGAGCAACTAATGAAAAACTGTTTTTT. It encodes CASSLTGHGGATNEKLFF.

V and J are TRBV9 and TRBJ2-7, with TRBD1 matching over 7 bases. There are 15 residues in the CDR3. Trimming cost V 4 bases and J 2 bases; bases outside gene matches: 9. The germline CDR1 and CDR2 sequences are SGDLS and YYNGEE. CDR3 in amino acids: CASSPDRDSTYEQYF. The CDR3 nucleotides are TGTGCCAGCAGCCCCGACAGGGACAGTACCTACGAGCAGTACTTC.

The gene calls are TRBV19 and TRBJ2-5; TRBD2 might be the D (6 bases). This CDR3 is 14 amino acids long. V was shortened by 1 base and J by 2 bases, with 8 bases between the two germline ends. Germline V gives CDR1 LNHDA, CDR2 SQIVND (reference sequence). CDR3 DNA sequence: TGTGCCAGTAGTATAGCGGGGGTGCAAGAGACCCAGTACTTC. Translating gives CASSIAGVQETQYF.

This chain uses TRBV7-9 with TRBJ1-3; D call uncertain. The CDR3 extends over 14 amino acids. Germline CDR1 SEHNR, CDR2 FQNEAQ (reference sequence). V was clipped by 2 bases and J by 4 bases, with 9 bases between them. The CDR3 nucleotides are TGTGCCAGCAGCTTAACGGGGAAAGGAAACACCATATATTTT. Translated: CASSLTGKGNTIYF.

As for this clone: Other DNA variants within this sample encode the same CDR3. J is TRBJ1-1 and V is TRBV13; no clear D gene. The CDR3 runs 14 residues. Germline V gene sequence: CDR1 PRHDT, CDR2 FYEKMQ (reference sequence). V gave up 0 bases and J gave up 1 base, with 6 bases separating them. The DNA of the CDR3 is TGTGCCAGCAGCTTAGGAGGGTCGAACACTGAAGCTTTCTTT. This sequence encodes CASSLGGSNTEAFF.

V and J are TRBV7-2 and TRBJ1-2; TRBD1 is a possible D gene (6 bases). The CDR3 is 15 amino acids. V was trimmed by 0 bases and J by 0 bases, leaving 8 bases between them. In germline, CDR1 is SGHTA, CDR2 FQGNSA. The CDR3 DNA is TGTGCCAGCAGCTTAGCGGCAGGGGCTAACTATGGCTACACCTTC. Its translation: CASSLAAGANYGYTF.